The present T cell receptor beta chain was sequenced within a study of blood T cell repertoires in COVID-19. The repertoire was sequenced with immunoSEQ multiplex PCR; TCRdb's copy has only in-frame clones and lacks some. The sample carries 120,000 to 150,000 clones, more than 75% recorded once. Trimming removed 3 bases from V and 7 bases from J; junction bases left unmatched: 5. This CDR3 is 13 amino acids long. This chain links TRBV12-3 or TRBV12-4 with TRBJ1-2; 7 bases map to TRBD1. Sequencing input: peripheral blood. The source is a human donor with acute or convalescent COVID-19. The donor label of this sample is uncertain. CDR3 sequence (DNA): TGTGCCAGCAGTTTTAAGGGGGCGCGTGGCTACACCTTC. Its translation: CASSFKGARGYTF.